This T cell receptor beta chain was identified in a study of regulatory T cells in long-lasting Graves disease. This clonotype was found many times. The sample's time point: newly diagnosed GD, antithyroid drugs for less than 3 months. After RNA was extracted from PBMCs, the TCR library was made from it. With iRepertoire HTBI primers and Arm-PCR of CDR3 regions, TCR beta libraries were built. TCRdb fed the multiplex PCR reads into MiXCR, producing one record per CDR3 protein. The sample yields some 500,000 distinct CDR3 sequences, about 13% seen once. The CDR3 totals 14 residues. Germline V gene sequence: CDR1 LGHNT, CDR2 FRNRAP. The ends were cut back, 6 bases at V and 7 bases at J, with 18 bases in the middle. In addition, the sample was reused for a study of T cells in Graves' hyperthyroidism and ophthalmopathy. Turning to that study: Any patient presenting with uncontrolled infection, other autoimmune disease, pregnancy or lactation was left out. Median prediction lead before ophthalmopathy onset was roughly 6 months with the model.

The clonotype originates from a man aged 25-45 years with Graves disease. The sample here was peripheral blood mononuclear cells (PBMCs), taken at new diagnosis, from a patient treated with antithyroid drugs. The J gene is TRBJ2-5, the V gene TRBV12-5, with D maybe TRBD1 (7 bases). CDR3 nucleotide sequence: TGTGCTAGTGGGCCGACAGGGTGGAGGGGGACCCAGTACTTC. Its translation is CASGPTGWRGTQYF.